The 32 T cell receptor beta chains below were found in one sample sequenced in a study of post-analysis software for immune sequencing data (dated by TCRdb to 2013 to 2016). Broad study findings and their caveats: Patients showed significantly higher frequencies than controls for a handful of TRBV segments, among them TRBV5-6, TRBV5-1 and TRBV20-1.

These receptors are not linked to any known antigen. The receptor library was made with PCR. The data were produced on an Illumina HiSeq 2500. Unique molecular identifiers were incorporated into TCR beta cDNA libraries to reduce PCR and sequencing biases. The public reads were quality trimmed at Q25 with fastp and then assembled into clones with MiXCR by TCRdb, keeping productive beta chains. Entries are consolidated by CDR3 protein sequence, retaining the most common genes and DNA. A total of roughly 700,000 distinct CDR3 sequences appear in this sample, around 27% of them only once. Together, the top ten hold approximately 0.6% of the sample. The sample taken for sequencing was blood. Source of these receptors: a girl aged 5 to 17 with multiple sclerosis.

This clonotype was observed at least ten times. CDR3 region: CSARDLAGGLNEQFF. The CDR3 nucleotides read TGCAGTGCTAGAGATCTAGCGGGAGGGCTGAATGAGCAGTTCTTC. The V call is TRBV20-1, the J call TRBJ2-1; 12 bases line up with TRBD2. Germline assignment: CDR1 DFQATT and CDR2 SNEGSKA (reference sequence). This CDR3 comprises 15 residues. With 0 bases clipped from V and 7 bases from J, the junction kept 4 bases outside the gene matches.

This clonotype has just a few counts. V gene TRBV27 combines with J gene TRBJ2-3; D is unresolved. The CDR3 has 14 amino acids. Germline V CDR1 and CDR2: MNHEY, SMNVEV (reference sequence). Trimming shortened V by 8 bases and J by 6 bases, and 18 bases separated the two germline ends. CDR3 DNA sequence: TGTGCCAGCGGACCAACGAGCCGTTCGGATACGCAGTATTTT. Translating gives CASGPTSRSDTQYF.

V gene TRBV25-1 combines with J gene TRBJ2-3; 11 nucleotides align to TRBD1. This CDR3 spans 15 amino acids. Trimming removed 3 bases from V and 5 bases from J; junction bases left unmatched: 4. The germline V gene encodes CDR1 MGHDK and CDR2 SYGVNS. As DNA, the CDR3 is TGTGCCAGCAGTGACTCGGACAGGGGGCAAGATACGCAGTATTTT. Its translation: CASSDSDRGQDTQYF.

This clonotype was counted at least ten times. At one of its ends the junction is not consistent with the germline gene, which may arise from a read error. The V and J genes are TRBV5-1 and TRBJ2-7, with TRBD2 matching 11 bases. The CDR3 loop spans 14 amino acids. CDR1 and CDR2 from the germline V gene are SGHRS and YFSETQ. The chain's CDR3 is CASSLTSGSYEQYF. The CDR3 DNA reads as TGTGCCAGCAGCTTAACTAGCGGGAGCTACGAGCAGTACTTC.

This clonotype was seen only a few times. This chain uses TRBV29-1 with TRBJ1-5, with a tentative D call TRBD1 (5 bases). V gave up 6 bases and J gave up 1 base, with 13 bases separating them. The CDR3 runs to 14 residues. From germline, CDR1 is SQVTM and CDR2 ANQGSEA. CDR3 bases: TGCAGCGTGGCAGGGAGTGGGAGCAATCAGCCCCAGCATTTT. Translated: CSVAGSGSNQPQHF. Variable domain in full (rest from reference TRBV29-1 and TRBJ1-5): SAVISQKPSRDICQRGTSLTIQCQVDSQVTMMFWYRQQPGQSLTLIATANQGSEATYESGFVIDKFPISRPNLTFSTLTVSNMSPEDSSIYLCSVAGSGSNQPQHFGDGTRLSIL.

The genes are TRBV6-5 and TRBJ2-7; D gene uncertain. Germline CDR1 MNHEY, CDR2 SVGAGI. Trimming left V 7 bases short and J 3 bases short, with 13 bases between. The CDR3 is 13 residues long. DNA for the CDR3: TGTGCCAGCAACACAAACACAGACTACGAGCAGTACTTC. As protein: CASNTNTDYEQYF.

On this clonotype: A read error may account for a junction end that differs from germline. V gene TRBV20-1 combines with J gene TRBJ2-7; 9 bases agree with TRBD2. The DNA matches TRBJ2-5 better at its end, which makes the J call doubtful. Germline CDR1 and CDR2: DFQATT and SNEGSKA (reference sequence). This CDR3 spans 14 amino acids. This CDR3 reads CGARGLASQETQYF. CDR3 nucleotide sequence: TGCGGTGCTAGAGGACTAGCGTCGCAGGAGACCCAGTACTTC.

The CDR3 reads CASSDRTGFGEQFF. The CDR3 region has the DNA TGTGCCAGCAGCGACAGGACAGGGTTTGGTGAGCAGTTCTTC. The gene calls are TRBV7-9 and TRBJ2-1; 8 bases align to TRBD1. CDR3 length: 14 amino acids. V lost 5 bases to trimming and J lost 9 bases; unmatched junction nucleotides: 9. Germline assignment: CDR1 SEHNR and CDR2 FQNEAQ (reference sequence).

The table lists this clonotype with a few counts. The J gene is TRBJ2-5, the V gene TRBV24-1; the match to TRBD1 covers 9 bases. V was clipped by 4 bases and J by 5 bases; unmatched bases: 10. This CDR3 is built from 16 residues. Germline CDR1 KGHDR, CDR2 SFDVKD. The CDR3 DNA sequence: TGTGCCACCAGTGAGTCCGGGACAGGGATTTTGGAGACCCAGTACTTC. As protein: CATSESGTGILETQYF.

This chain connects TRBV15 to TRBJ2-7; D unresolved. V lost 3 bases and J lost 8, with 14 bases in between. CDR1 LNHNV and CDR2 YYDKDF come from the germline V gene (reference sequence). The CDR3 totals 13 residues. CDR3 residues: CATSRDIKLKQYF. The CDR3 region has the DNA TGTGCCACCAGCAGGGATATAAAGCTCAAGCAGTACTTC.

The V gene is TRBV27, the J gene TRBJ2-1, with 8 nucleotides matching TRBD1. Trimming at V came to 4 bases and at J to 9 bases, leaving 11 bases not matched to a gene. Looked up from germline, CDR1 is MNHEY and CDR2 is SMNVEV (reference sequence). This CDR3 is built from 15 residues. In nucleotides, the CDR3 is TGTGCCAGCAGTTCCTTCACCCAGGGGGCGGGTGAGCAGTTCTTC. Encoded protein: CASSSFTQGAGEQFF.

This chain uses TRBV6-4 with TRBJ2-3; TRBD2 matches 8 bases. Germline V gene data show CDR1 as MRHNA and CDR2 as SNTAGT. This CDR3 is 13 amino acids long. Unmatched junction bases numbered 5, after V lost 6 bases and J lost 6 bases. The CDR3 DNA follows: TGTGCCAGCAGACTAAGCGGGAGCGATACGCAGTATTTT. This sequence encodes CASRLSGSDTQYF.

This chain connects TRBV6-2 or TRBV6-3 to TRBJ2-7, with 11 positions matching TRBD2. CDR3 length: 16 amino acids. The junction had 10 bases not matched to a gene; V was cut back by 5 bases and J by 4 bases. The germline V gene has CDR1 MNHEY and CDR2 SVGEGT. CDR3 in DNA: TGTGCCAGCAGTAACCTCCGGACTAGCGGGCCATACGAGCAGTACTTC. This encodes CASSNLRTSGPYEQYF.

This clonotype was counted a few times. The CDR3 is CASSLYGAGYPYEQYF. The CDR3 coding sequence is TGTGCCAGCAGCTTATACGGGGCAGGGTACCCCTACGAGCAGTACTTC. The V call is TRBV7-2, the J call TRBJ2-7, with D perhaps assigned TRBD1 or TRBD2 (5 bases each). The CDR3 has 16 residues. V lost 2 bases and J 2 bases, leaving 16 bases between the germline ends. Germline CDR1 reads SGHTA; CDR2 reads FQGNSA.

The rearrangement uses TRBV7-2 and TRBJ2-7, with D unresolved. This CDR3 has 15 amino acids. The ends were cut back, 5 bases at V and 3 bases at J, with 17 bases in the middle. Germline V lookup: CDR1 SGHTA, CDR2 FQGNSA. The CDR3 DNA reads TGTGCCAGCAGCCCCTACCTGATGGGTTTCTACGAGCAGTACTTC. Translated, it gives CASSPYLMGFYEQYF.

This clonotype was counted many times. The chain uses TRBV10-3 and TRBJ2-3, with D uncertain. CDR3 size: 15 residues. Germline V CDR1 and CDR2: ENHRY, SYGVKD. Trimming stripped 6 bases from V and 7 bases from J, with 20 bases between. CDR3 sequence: CAIRSSDPGLYTQYF. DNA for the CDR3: TGTGCCATCAGGAGCTCTGACCCGGGCCTCTATACGCAGTATTTT.

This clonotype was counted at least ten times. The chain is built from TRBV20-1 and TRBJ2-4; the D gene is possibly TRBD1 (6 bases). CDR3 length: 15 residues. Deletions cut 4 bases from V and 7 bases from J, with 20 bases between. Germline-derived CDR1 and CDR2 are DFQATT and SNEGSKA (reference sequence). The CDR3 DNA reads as TGCAGTGCTACGCTGGGCAACAGGGCAAATAACATTCAGTACTTC. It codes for CSATLGNRANNIQYF.

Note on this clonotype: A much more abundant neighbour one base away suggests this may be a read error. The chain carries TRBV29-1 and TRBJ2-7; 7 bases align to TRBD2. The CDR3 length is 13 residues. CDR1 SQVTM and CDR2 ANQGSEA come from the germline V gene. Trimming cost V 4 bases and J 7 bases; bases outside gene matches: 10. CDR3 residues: CSVGRGGYNEQYF. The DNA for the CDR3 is TGCAGCGTTGGGCGGGGAGGGTACAATGAGCAGTACTTC.

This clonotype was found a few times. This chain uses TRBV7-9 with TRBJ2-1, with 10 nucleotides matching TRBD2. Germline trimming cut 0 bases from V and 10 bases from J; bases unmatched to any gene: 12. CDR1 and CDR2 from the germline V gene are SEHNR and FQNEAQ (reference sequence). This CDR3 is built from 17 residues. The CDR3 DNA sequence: TGTGCCAGCAGCTTAGCGTTACAGCGGGAGGGCCTGTGCGAGCAGTTCTTC. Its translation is CASSLALQREGLCEQFF.

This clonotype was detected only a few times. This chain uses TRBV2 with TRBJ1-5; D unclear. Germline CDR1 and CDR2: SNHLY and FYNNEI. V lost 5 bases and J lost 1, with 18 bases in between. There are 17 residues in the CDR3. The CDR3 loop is CASSSDRLHFSNQPQHF. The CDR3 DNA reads TGTGCCAGCAGTTCCGACCGACTCCACTTCAGCAATCAGCCCCAGCATTTT.

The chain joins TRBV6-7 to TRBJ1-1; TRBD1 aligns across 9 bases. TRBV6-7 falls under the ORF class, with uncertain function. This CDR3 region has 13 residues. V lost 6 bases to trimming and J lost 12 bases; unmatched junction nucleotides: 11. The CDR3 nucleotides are TGTGCCAGCAGACAACCGGGACAGGGCGGTTCTTTCTTT. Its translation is CASRQPGQGGSFF.

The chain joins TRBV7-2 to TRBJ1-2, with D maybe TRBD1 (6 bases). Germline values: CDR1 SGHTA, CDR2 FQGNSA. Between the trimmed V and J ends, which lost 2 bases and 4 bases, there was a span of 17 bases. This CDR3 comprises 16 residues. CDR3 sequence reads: CTSSLRAGDPLYGYTF. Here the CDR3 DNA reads TGTACCAGCAGCTTAAGGGCAGGGGACCCCCTCTATGGCTACACCTTC.

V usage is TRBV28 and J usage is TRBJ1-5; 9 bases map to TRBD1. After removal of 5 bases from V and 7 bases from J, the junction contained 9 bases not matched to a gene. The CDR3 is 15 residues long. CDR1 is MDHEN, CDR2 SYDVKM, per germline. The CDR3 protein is CASSPEGQGRQPQHF. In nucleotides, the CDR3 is TGTGCCAGCAGTCCCGAGGGACAGGGAAGACAGCCCCAGCATTTT. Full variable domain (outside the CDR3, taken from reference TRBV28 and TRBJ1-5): DVKVTQSSRYLVKRTGEKVFLECVQDMDHENMFWYRQDPGLGLRLIYFSYDVKMKEKGDIPEGYSVSREKKERFSLILESASTNQTSMYLCASSPEGQGRQPQHFGDGTRLSIL.

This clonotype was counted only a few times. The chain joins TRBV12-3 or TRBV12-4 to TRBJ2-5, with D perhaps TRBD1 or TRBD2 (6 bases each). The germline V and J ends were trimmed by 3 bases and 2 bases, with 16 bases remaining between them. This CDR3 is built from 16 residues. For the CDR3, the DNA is TGTGCCAGCAGTTTTGTCGGGGGCAGGAATCAAGAGACCCAGTACTTC. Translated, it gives CASSFVGGRNQETQYF.

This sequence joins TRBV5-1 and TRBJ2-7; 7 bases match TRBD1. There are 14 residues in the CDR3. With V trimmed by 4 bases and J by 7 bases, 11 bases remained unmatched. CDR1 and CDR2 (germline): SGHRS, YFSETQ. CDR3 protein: CASSTVGQAREQYF. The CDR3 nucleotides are TGCGCCAGCAGCACCGTCGGACAGGCTCGGGAGCAGTACTTC.

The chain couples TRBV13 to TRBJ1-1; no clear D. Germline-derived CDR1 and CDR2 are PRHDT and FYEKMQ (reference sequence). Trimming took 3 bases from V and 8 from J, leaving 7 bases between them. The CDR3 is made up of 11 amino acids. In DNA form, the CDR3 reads TGTGCCAGCAGCTTCTCCGAAGAAGCTTTCTTT. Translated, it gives CASSFSEEAFF.

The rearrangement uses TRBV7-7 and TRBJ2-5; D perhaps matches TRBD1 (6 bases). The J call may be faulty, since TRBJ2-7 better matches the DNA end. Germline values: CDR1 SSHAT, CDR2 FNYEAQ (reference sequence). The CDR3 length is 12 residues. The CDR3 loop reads CARAWDTHEQYF. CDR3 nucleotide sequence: TGTGCTCGGGCATGGGACACCCACGAGCAGTACTTC.

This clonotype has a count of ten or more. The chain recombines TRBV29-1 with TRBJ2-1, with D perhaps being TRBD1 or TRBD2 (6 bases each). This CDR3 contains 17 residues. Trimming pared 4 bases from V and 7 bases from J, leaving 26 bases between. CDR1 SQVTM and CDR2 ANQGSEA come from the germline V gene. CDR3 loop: CSVATLNWGAVDNEQFF. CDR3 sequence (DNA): TGCAGCGTTGCTACCCTAAACTGGGGGGCAGTTGATAATGAGCAGTTCTTC.

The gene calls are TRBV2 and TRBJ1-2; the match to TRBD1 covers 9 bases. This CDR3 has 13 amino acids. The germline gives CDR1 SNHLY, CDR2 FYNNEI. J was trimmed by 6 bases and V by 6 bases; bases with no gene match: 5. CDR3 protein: CASSRTGDNGYTF. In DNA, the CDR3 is TGTGCCAGCAGCCGGACAGGGGACAATGGCTACACCTTC.

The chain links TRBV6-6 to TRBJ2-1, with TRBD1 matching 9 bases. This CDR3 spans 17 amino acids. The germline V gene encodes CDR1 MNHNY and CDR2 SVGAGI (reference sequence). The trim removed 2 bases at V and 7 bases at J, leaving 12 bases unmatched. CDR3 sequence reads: CASSYGTGQGLLNEQFF. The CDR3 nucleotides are TGTGCCAGCAGTTACGGAACCGGACAGGGGTTGTTAAATGAGCAGTTCTTC.

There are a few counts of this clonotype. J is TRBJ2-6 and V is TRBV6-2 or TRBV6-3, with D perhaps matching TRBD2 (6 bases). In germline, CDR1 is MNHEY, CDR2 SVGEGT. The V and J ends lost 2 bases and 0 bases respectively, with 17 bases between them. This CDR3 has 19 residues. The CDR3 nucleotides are TGTGCCAGCAGTTACGGTCGGGGGAGTATTAGCTCTGGGGCCAACGTCCTGACTTTC. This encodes CASSYGRGSISSGANVLTF.

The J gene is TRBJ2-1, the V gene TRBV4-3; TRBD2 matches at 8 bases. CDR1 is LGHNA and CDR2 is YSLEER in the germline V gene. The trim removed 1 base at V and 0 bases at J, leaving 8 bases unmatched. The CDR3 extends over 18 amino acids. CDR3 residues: CASSQVLAGTSSYNEQFF. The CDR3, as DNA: TGCGCCAGCAGCCAAGTCCTAGCGGGCACGAGCTCCTACAATGAGCAGTTCTTC.